The rows below give T cell receptor beta chains drawn from one sample of a study of CD8+CD57+ T cells in acquired aplastic anemia. MiXCR, applied by TCRdb to the reads, yields one record per CDR3 protein. This sample has 180,000 or so distinct CDR3 sequences; approximately 52% occur once, and the top ten carry about 1.7%. The specimen sequenced was sorted CD4+, CD8+, or CD8+CD57+ T cells (not recorded which) from PBMCs. The receptor source for this set is a human donor with aplastic anemia. CDR3s include the opening cysteine and the closing phenylalanine or tryptophan. The D gene is left open where the match is weak. Where a row states a size, it is once, few, many or the class of an expanded clone; other rows omit it.

D gene: TRBD1
clone size: few
CDR3 length: 14
J gene: TRBJ2-5
V gene: TRBV7-2
CDR3 DNA: TGTGCCAGCAGCTGGGCGACAGGGGAGGAGACCCAGTACTTC
CDR3 protein: CASSWATGEETQYF

D gene: TRBD1
clone size: many
CDR3 length: 13
J gene: TRBJ2-7
V gene: TRBV19
CDR3 DNA: TGTGCCAGTAGAGGGGACAGAGGGGGCGAGCAGTACTTC
CDR3 protein: CASRGDRGGEQYF

D gene: .
clone size: .
CDR3 length: 14
J gene: TRBJ1-5
V gene: TRBV2
CDR3 DNA: TGTGCTAGCAAGTTGTTTCAGGGAAATCAGCCCCAGCATTTT
CDR3 protein: CASKLFQGNQPQHF

D gene: .
clone size: .
CDR3 length: 14
J gene: TRBJ2-7
V gene: TRBV7-2
CDR3 DNA: TGTGCCAGCAGTCAGTGGGGTTTGACCTACGAGCAGTACTTC
CDR3 protein: CASSQWGLTYEQYF

D gene: .
clone size: .
CDR3 length: 12
J gene: TRBJ1-1
V gene: TRBV29-1
CDR3 DNA: TGCAGCGTTGGAGCCAGTTACACTGAAGCTTTCTTT
CDR3 protein: CSVGASYTEAFF

D gene: .
clone size: many
CDR3 length: 15
J gene: TRBJ1-1
V gene: TRBV5-1
CDR3 DNA: TGCGCCAGCAGCTTGGATCCACAGATAACTGGGGGAGCTTTCTTT
CDR3 protein: CASSLDPQITGGAFF

D gene: .
clone size: once
CDR3 length: 13
J gene: TRBJ1-6
V gene: TRBV7-8
CDR3 DNA: TGTGCCAGCAGGACCGGGACCGGGGCACCCCTCCACTTT
CDR3 protein: CASRTGTGAPLHF

D gene: .
clone size: .
CDR3 length: 16
J gene: TRBJ1-3
V gene: TRBV15
CDR3 DNA: TGCGCCACCAGCAGAGCTGAGGCGCCTCCTGGAAACACCATATATTTT
CDR3 protein: CATSRAEAPPGNTIYF

D gene: .
clone size: many
CDR3 length: 14
J gene: TRBJ1-4
V gene: TRBV25-1
CDR3 DNA: TGTGCCAGCAGTGGATCAGGGGCTCTGGGAAAACTGTTTTTT
CDR3 protein: CASSGSGALGKLFF

D gene: .
clone size: .
CDR3 length: 13
J gene: TRBJ1-2
V gene: TRBV19
CDR3 DNA: TGTGCCAGTACCCTGACAGGAATGGGTGGCTACACCTTC
CDR3 protein: CASTLTGMGGYTF

D gene: .
clone size: .
CDR3 length: 13
J gene: TRBJ2-3
V gene: TRBV29-1
CDR3 DNA: TGCAGCGTTGGGCCCCCTAGCACAGATACGCAGTATTTT
CDR3 protein: CSVGPPSTDTQYF

D gene: TRBD1
clone size: once
CDR3 length: 15
J gene: TRBJ2-7
V gene: TRBV2
CDR3 DNA: TGTGCCAGCAAAGAAGGGACAGGGTATTCTTACGAGCAGTACTTC
CDR3 protein: CASKEGTGYSYEQYF

D gene: .
clone size: .
CDR3 length: 14
J gene: TRBJ2-7
V gene: TRBV10-3
CDR3 DNA: TGTGCCATTAAATGGGGGCGTGCTAGGGACGAGCAGTACTTC
CDR3 protein: CAIKWGRARDEQYF

D gene: TRBD2
clone size: many
CDR3 length: 13
J gene: TRBJ2-1
V gene: TRBV20-1
CDR3 DNA: TGCAGTGCCACCGGGGGGGCGAACAATGAGCAGTTCTTC
CDR3 protein: CSATGGANNEQFF

D gene: .
clone size: .
CDR3 length: 17
J gene: TRBJ2-1
V gene: TRBV18
CDR3 DNA: TGTGCCAGCTCACCTGGGGGCTGGCAAAGCTCCTACAATGAGCAGTTCTTC
CDR3 protein: CASSPGGWQSSYNEQFF

D gene: TRBD2
clone size: once
CDR3 length: 16
J gene: TRBJ2-1
V gene: TRBV20-1
CDR3 DNA: TGCAGTGCTAGAGACCTGACTAGCGGGAGGAGCGATGAGCAGTTCTTC
CDR3 protein: CSARDLTSGRSDEQFF

D gene: .
clone size: many
CDR3 length: 11
J gene: TRBJ1-4
V gene: TRBV19
CDR3 DNA: TGTGCCACCTACAAGAATGAAAAACTGTTTTTT
CDR3 protein: CATYKNEKLFF

D gene: .
clone size: many
CDR3 length: 14
J gene: TRBJ2-7
V gene: TRBV5-4
CDR3 DNA: TGTGCCAGCAGCTTGACGAAGGGCCTACGAGAGCAGTACTTC
CDR3 protein: CASSLTKGLREQYF

D gene: .
clone size: .
CDR3 length: 13
J gene: TRBJ2-7
V gene: TRBV6-4
CDR3 DNA: TGTGCCAGCAGTGAAGGGGACACCTACGAGCAGTATTTC
CDR3 protein: CASSEGDTYEQYF

D gene: TRBD1
clone size: .
CDR3 length: 14
J gene: TRBJ2-1
V gene: TRBV29-1
CDR3 DNA: TGCAGCGTTGACCCCAGGGGGTTCGGCAATGAGCAGTTCTTC
CDR3 protein: CSVDPRGFGNEQFF

D gene: .
clone size: few
CDR3 length: 12
J gene: TRBJ2-1
V gene: TRBV7-9
CDR3 DNA: TGTGCCAGCAGCCTAGGTACCAATGAGCAGTTCTTC
CDR3 protein: CASSLGTNEQFF

D gene: .
clone size: .
CDR3 length: 11
J gene: TRBJ1-2
V gene: TRBV2
CDR3 DNA: TGTGCCAGTGAGAAGAACTATGGCTACACCTTC
CDR3 protein: CASEKNYGYTF

D gene: .
clone size: many
CDR3 length: 14
J gene: TRBJ2-7
V gene: TRBV6-1
CDR3 DNA: TGTGCCAGCAGTCTCCCCGAGGGGTCCTACGAGCAGTACTTC
CDR3 protein: CASSLPEGSYEQYF

D gene: .
clone size: once
CDR3 length: 13
J gene: TRBJ2-2
V gene: TRBV24-1
CDR3 DNA: TGTGCCACCCTGGACCAGGGAACCGGGGAGCTGTTTTTT
CDR3 protein: CATLDQGTGELFF

D gene: TRBD2
clone size: .
CDR3 length: 15
J gene: TRBJ2-3
V gene: TRBV20-1
CDR3 DNA: TGCAGTGCTATCATTCCCGGGACTAGCGTCGATACGCAGTATTTT
CDR3 protein: CSAIIPGTSVDTQYF

D gene: TRBD1
clone size: few
CDR3 length: 12
J gene: TRBJ1-1
V gene: TRBV2
CDR3 DNA: TGTGCCAGCAGACAGGGGGCAACTGAAGCTTTCTTT
CDR3 protein: CASRQGATEAFF

D gene: .
clone size: .
CDR3 length: 13
J gene: TRBJ1-6
V gene: TRBV2
CDR3 DNA: TGTGCCCCTAGGAAATACGGTTATTCACCCCTCCACTTT
CDR3 protein: CAPRKYGYSPLHF

D gene: .
clone size: .
CDR3 length: 13
J gene: TRBJ2-7
V gene: TRBV24-1
CDR3 DNA: TGTGCCACCAGTGACGGCGGCTCCTACGAGCAGTACTTC
CDR3 protein: CATSDGGSYEQYF

D gene: TRBD2
clone size: few
CDR3 length: 16
J gene: TRBJ2-5
V gene: TRBV18
CDR3 DNA: TGTGCCAGCTCACCATTAGGACTAGCGGATCAAGAGACCCAGTACTTC
CDR3 protein: CASSPLGLADQETQYF

D gene: .
clone size: many
CDR3 length: 12
J gene: TRBJ1-2
V gene: TRBV27
CDR3 DNA: TGTGCCAGCAGCTCCGCAGGGCGGGGCTACACCTTC
CDR3 protein: CASSSAGRGYTF

D gene: .
clone size: .
CDR3 length: 15
J gene: TRBJ1-6
V gene: TRBV7-2
CDR3 DNA: TGTGCCAGCAGCTGGATCGGGGGGCAAGATTCACCCCTCCACTTT
CDR3 protein: CASSWIGGQDSPLHF

D gene: .
clone size: few
CDR3 length: 12
J gene: TRBJ2-3
V gene: TRBV10-3
CDR3 DNA: TGTGCCATCAGTGACCTGACAGATACGCAGTATTTT
CDR3 protein: CAISDLTDTQYF

D gene: TRBD2
clone size: many
CDR3 length: 15
J gene: TRBJ2-3
V gene: TRBV12-3/TRBV12-4
CDR3 DNA: TGTGCCAGCAGGGCCGGGACTAGCGCTTCAGATACGCAGTATTTT
CDR3 protein: CASRAGTSASDTQYF

D gene: TRBD2
clone size: .
CDR3 length: 14
J gene: TRBJ2-7
V gene: TRBV9
CDR3 DNA: TGTGCCAGCAGCGGACTAGCGCGCACCTACGAGCAGTACTTC
CDR3 protein: CASSGLARTYEQYF

D gene: .
clone size: .
CDR3 length: 13
J gene: TRBJ1-5
V gene: TRBV10-3
CDR3 DNA: TGTGCCATCAGTGAGTCGATTGGTCAGCCCCAGCATTTT
CDR3 protein: CAISESIGQPQHF

D gene: TRBD1
clone size: .
CDR3 length: 18
J gene: TRBJ2-6
V gene: TRBV10-3
CDR3 DNA: TGTGCCATCAGTAATCGACAGGGTTGGAACTCTGGGGCCAACGTCCTGACTTTC
CDR3 protein: CAISNRQGWNSGANVLTF

D gene: .
clone size: .
CDR3 length: 18
J gene: TRBJ2-5
V gene: TRBV20-1
CDR3 DNA: TGCAGTGCTAGAGTTCCCCCCCCTTACAGGGTTGGATCGGAGACCCAGTACTTC
CDR3 protein: CSARVPPPYRVGSETQYF

D gene: TRBD1
clone size: .
CDR3 length: 17
J gene: TRBJ2-2
V gene: TRBV6-1
CDR3 DNA: TGTGCCAGCAGCTTCCGAGGACAGGGCGCTAACACCGGGGAGCTGTTTTTT
CDR3 protein: CASSFRGQGANTGELFF

D gene: .
clone size: .
CDR3 length: 13
J gene: TRBJ2-5
V gene: TRBV2
CDR3 DNA: TGTGCCAGCAGTGCCGTAAGTCAAGAGACCCAGTACTTC
CDR3 protein: CASSAVSQETQYF

D gene: .
clone size: many
CDR3 length: 15
J gene: TRBJ2-5
V gene: TRBV7-9
CDR3 DNA: TGTGCCAGCAGCTTAGCTTCGATAGGAACAGAGACCCAGTACTTC
CDR3 protein: CASSLASIGTETQYF

D gene: .
clone size: .
CDR3 length: 14
J gene: TRBJ2-7
V gene: TRBV19
CDR3 DNA: TGTGCCAGTAGTTTCGGGTCTAGGTCCTACGAGCAGTACTTC
CDR3 protein: CASSFGSRSYEQYF

D gene: .
clone size: .
CDR3 length: 14
J gene: TRBJ2-3
V gene: TRBV9
CDR3 DNA: TGTGCCAGCAGCGTAGAAGGGGCGGTCGATACGCAGTATTTT
CDR3 protein: CASSVEGAVDTQYF

D gene: .
clone size: .
CDR3 length: 15
J gene: TRBJ2-1
V gene: TRBV20-1
CDR3 DNA: TGCAGTGCTACGAGCAGGGGACGGAGTTACAATGAGCAGTTCTTC
CDR3 protein: CSATSRGRSYNEQFF

D gene: .
clone size: many
CDR3 length: 16
J gene: TRBJ1-5
V gene: TRBV7-9
CDR3 DNA: TGTGCCAGCAGCTCCGAGGATTTACCTAGCAATCAGCCCCAGCATTTT
CDR3 protein: CASSSEDLPSNQPQHF

D gene: .
clone size: once
CDR3 length: 17
J gene: TRBJ1-2
V gene: TRBV19
CDR3 DNA: TGTGCCAGTAGCACCTCAGAGTGGAGGCCATCTAACTATGGCTACACCTTC
CDR3 protein: CASSTSEWRPSNYGYTF

D gene: .
clone size: many
CDR3 length: 14
J gene: TRBJ2-2
V gene: TRBV5-6
CDR3 DNA: TGTGCCAGCAGCTTATTTTGGAACACCGGGGAGCTGTTTTTT
CDR3 protein: CASSLFWNTGELFF

D gene: .
clone size: many
CDR3 length: 15
J gene: TRBJ1-6
V gene: TRBV11-2
CDR3 DNA: TGTGCCAGCAGCTTAGATTGGCTGGGGGGGCCACCCCTCCACTTT
CDR3 protein: CASSLDWLGGPPLHF

D gene: .
clone size: .
CDR3 length: 18
J gene: TRBJ2-5
V gene: TRBV24-1
CDR3 DNA: TGTGCCACCAGCCCCTCCCCTTGGAGGACGATGTACCAAGAGACCCAGTACTTC
CDR3 protein: CATSPSPWRTMYQETQYF

D gene: .
clone size: many
CDR3 length: 15
J gene: TRBJ2-2
V gene: TRBV20-1
CDR3 DNA: TGCAGTGCTATCCGGAGGGGGAAAAACACCGGGGAGCTGTTTTTT
CDR3 protein: CSAIRRGKNTGELFF

D gene: .
clone size: many
CDR3 length: 11
J gene: TRBJ2-3
V gene: TRBV20-1
CDR3 DNA: TGCAGTGGCACGGGCACAGATACGCAGTATTTT
CDR3 protein: CSGTGTDTQYF